This record covers a single T cell receptor beta chain. Per the study methods: Scientists estimated how many nucleated cells there were by amplifying reference gene primers. Sequenced by immunoSEQ multiplex PCR; TCRdb stores in-frame clones only, minus some. Clonal size and the V and J genes are those of that table, whereas D and trimming came from the DNA. The table includes 540,000 or so clones, approximately 91% detected once. The data belong to a study of blood T cell repertoires in COVID-19. Across the whole study: Acute and convalescent COVID-19 specimens originated in the United States, Italy and Spain. PBMCs, B-cell-depleted T cells, or T cells were the source of the cDNA or gDNA that made up the material.

The CDR3 is 14 residues long. V lost 6 bases and J lost 0, with 11 bases in between. The germline CDR1 and CDR2 sequences are SGHTA and FQGNSA. The chain recombines TRBV7-2 with TRBJ1-2; perhaps TRBD1 as D (6 bases). This sequence was found in a woman aged 45-59 years with COVID-19, enrolled during active disease. The sample was peripheral blood. For the CDR3, the DNA is TGTGCCAGCAGACAGGGCGGAGCTAACTATGGCTACACCTTC. Translating gives CASRQGGANYGYTF.